One and the same sample provided the 13 T cell receptor beta chains below, sequenced in a study of T cells in Graves' hyperthyroidism and ophthalmopathy. Template material for amplifying TCR beta CDR3 regions consisted of RNA transcripts. A first-round RT-PCR of the TCR CDR3 used the HTBI primer set. Each CDR3 protein is one row after TCRdb ran MiXCR on the multiplex PCR reads. Counted here are 450,000 to 650,000 distinct CDR3 sequences, approximately 15% occurring once; the ten biggest clones make up 7.1%. Sample: blood. Source of these receptors: a woman aged 18-35 years with Graves' ophthalmopathy.

This clonotype was counted a few times. This chain connects TRBV27 to TRBJ2-4, with a tentative D call TRBD1 (7 bases). Germline V lookup: CDR1 MNHEY, CDR2 SMNVEV (reference sequence). This CDR3 is built from 14 residues. Deletions cut 5 bases from V and 8 bases from J, with 16 bases between. The CDR3 sequence is CASSRRQGGDIQYF. The CDR3 DNA sequence: TGTGCCAGCAGTCGCCGACAGGGCGGGGACATTCAGTACTTC.

Ten or more counts support this clonotype. This chain connects TRBV2 to TRBJ2-5, with 7 bases identical to TRBD1. Germline CDR1 is SNHLY and CDR2 is FYNNEI. The CDR3 contains 13 residues. V lost 5 bases and J lost 5; bases outside the gene matches: 5. CDR3 nucleotide sequence: TGTGCCAGCAGTAGACAGGGTTTGGAGACCCAGTACTTC. Translated: CASSRQGLETQYF. The full variable domain, with the rest looked up from reference TRBV2 and TRBJ2-5, is EPEVTQTPSHQVTQMGQEVILRCVPISNHLYFYWYRQILGQKVEFLVSFYNNEISEKSEIFDDQFSVERPDGSNFTLKIRSTKLEDSAMYFCASSRQGLETQYFGPGTRLLVL.

This clonotype was observed a few times. J is TRBJ1-6 and V is TRBV2, with D unclear. The V gene's germline CDR1 is SNHLY and CDR2 FYNNEI. Deletions cut 8 bases from V and 10 bases from J, with 15 bases between. CDR3 length: 13 amino acids. This chain's CDR3 is CASSVVGNSPLHF. CDR3 DNA: TGTGCCAGCTCGGTGGTTGGCAACTCACCCCTCCACTTT.

V is TRBV5-8 and J is TRBJ2-5, with D perhaps matching TRBD1 (5 bases). CDR1 and CDR2 from the germline V gene are SGHTS and YDEGEE. V was trimmed by 3 bases and J by 5 bases, leaving 14 bases between them. This CDR3 is built from 14 residues. DNA of the CDR3: TGTGCCAGCAGCTCGGATCAGGGTGGGGAGACCCAGTACTTC. Its translation: CASSSDQGGETQYF.

A remark on this clonotype: A read error is possible here, since a much larger clone lies one base away. The CDR3 is CASSPPRTVRGTQYF. As DNA, the CDR3 is TGTGCCAGCAGTCCCCCCAGGACAGTCCGTGGGACCCAGTACTTC. The chain combines TRBV27 with TRBJ2-5, with TRBD1 as a possible D gene (6 bases). This CDR3 spans 15 amino acids. With 5 bases removed from V and 7 bases from J, the gap between germline ends came to 20 bases. CDR1 and CDR2 from the germline V gene are MNHEY and SMNVEV (reference sequence).

The chain employs TRBV9 and TRBJ1-2, with D uncertain. Germline-derived CDR1 and CDR2 are SGDLS and YYNGEE. The CDR3 spans 15 residues. The ends were cut back, 3 bases at V and 3 bases at J, with 15 bases in the middle. This CDR3 is CASSGRDTSDYGYTF. CDR3 in DNA: TGTGCCAGCAGCGGACGAGACACCTCTGACTATGGCTACACCTTC.

V gene TRBV20-1 combines with J gene TRBJ2-7; D unclear. Germline-derived CDR1 and CDR2 are DFQATT and SNEGSKA (reference sequence). The germline V and J ends were trimmed by 1 base and 3 bases, with 10 bases remaining between them. This CDR3 comprises 13 residues. The CDR3 loop is CSARARTGYEQYF. The CDR3 region has the DNA TGCAGTGCTAGAGCACGGACCGGCTACGAGCAGTACTTC.

The sample holds a few counts of this clonotype. The chain links TRBV27 to TRBJ2-2, with D perhaps matching TRBD2 (6 bases). The CDR3 runs 14 residues. V lost 3 bases and J lost 7, with 12 bases in between. The germline V gene encodes CDR1 MNHEY and CDR2 SMNVEV (reference sequence). CDR3 residues: CASSFWGGGGELFF. For the CDR3, the DNA is TGTGCCAGCAGTTTCTGGGGAGGAGGCGGGGAGCTGTTTTTT.

This clonotype came up many times. The chain is built from TRBV2 and TRBJ1-6, with D unresolved. Trimming took 3 bases from V and 12 from J, leaving 6 bases between them. From germline, CDR1 is SNHLY and CDR2 FYNNEI. The CDR3 contains 11 residues. The CDR3 bases are TGTGCCAGCAGTGAGTCCGGACCCCTCCACTTT. Translating gives CASSESGPLHF. The whole variable domain, remainder taken from reference TRBV2 and TRBJ1-6, is EPEVTQTPSHQVTQMGQEVILRCVPISNHLYFYWYRQILGQKVEFLVSFYNNEISEKSEIFDDQFSVERPDGSNFTLKIRSTKLEDSAMYFCASSESGPLHFGNGTRLTVT.

The chain uses TRBV20-1 and TRBJ1-5, with D perhaps TRBD1 (5 bases). The germline V and J ends were trimmed by 5 bases and 4 bases, with 15 bases remaining between them. Germline V gene sequence: CDR1 DFQATT, CDR2 SNEGSKA (reference sequence). This CDR3 is built from 14 residues. CDR3 nucleotides: TGCAGTGCTTCCCCCCGCAGGGAAAATCAGCCCCAGCATTTT. Encoded protein: CSASPRRENQPQHF.

This clonotype was observed at least ten times. The chain joins TRBV11-2 to TRBJ1-1; D is unclear. V was clipped by 4 bases and J by 5 bases, with 11 bases between them. Germline CDR1 and CDR2: SGHAT and FQNNGV. The CDR3 is 13 residues long. Here the CDR3 DNA reads TGTGCCAGCAGCTCTCTCGTCAGGACTGAAGCTTTCTTT. Protein: CASSSLVRTEAFF.

This clonotype was recorded at least ten times. V and J are TRBV12-3 or TRBV12-4 and TRBJ2-5; D not resolved. The CDR3 consists of 15 residues. Trimming took off 1 base at V and 0 bases at J, with 9 bases between the two ends. The CDR3 loop reads CASSLVGFHQETQYF. The CDR3 bases are TGTGCCAGCAGTTTAGTGGGCTTTCACCAAGAGACCCAGTACTTC.

This clonotype was seen more than once but under ten times. The chain uses TRBV6-2 or TRBV6-3 and TRBJ2-1; 12 nucleotides line up with TRBD2. Trimming cost V 6 bases and J 5 bases; bases outside gene matches: 8. The CDR3 totals 16 residues. Germline V CDR1 and CDR2: MNHEY, SVGEGT. The CDR3 nucleotides are TGTGCCAGCAGCTCACTACTAGCGGGAGGAAACAATGAGCAGTTCTTC. Encoded protein: CASSSLLAGGNNEQFF.